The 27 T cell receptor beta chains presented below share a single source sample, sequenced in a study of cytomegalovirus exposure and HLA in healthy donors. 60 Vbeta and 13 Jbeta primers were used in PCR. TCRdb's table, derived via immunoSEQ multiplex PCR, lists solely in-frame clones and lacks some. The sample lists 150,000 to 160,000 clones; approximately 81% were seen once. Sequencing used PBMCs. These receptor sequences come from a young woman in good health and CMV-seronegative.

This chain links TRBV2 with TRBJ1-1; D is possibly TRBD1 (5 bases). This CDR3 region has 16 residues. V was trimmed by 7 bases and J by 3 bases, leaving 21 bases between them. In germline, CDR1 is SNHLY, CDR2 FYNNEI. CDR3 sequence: CASIPNGGATDTEAFF. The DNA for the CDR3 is TGTGCCAGCATACCAAACGGTGGGGCCACAGACACTGAAGCTTTCTTT.

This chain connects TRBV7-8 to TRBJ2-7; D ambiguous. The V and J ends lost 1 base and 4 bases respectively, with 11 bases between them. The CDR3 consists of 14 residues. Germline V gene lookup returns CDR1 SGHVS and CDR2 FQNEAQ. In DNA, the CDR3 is TGTGCCAGCAGCTTAGATCAAGCTCCGTACGAGCAGTACTTC. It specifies CASSLDQAPYEQYF.

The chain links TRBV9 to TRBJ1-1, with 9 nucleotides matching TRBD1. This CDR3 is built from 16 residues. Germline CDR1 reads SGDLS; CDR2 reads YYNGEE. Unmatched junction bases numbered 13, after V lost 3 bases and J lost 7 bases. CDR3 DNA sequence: TGTGCCAGCAGCGAGAGTCCGAGACAGGGGGTAGGTGAAGCTTTCTTT. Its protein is CASSESPRQGVGEAFF.

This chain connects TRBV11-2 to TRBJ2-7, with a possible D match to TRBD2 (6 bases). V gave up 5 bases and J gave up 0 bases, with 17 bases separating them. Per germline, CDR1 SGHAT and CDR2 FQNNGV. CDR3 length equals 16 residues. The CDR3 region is CASSPVGAGPSYEQYF. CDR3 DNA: TGTGCCAGCAGCCCGGTAGGGGCGGGGCCCTCCTACGAGCAGTACTTC.

CDR3 loop: CASSVSSGQGNEKLFF. The CDR3 DNA is TGTGCCAGCAGCGTTAGTTCGGGACAGGGTAATGAAAAACTGTTTTTT. The chain links TRBV9 to TRBJ1-4; 9 nucleotides agree with TRBD1. This CDR3 comprises 16 residues. Germline CDR1 and CDR2: SGDLS and YYNGEE. Trimming removed 2 bases from V and 4 bases from J; junction bases left unmatched: 6. Supplemented by reference TRBV9 and TRBJ1-4, the full variable domain reads DSGVTQTPKHLITATGQRVTLRCSPRSGDLSVYWYQQSLDQGLQFLIQYYNGEERAKGNILERFSAQQFPDLHSELNLSSLELGDSALYFCASSVSSGQGNEKLFFGSGTQLSVL.

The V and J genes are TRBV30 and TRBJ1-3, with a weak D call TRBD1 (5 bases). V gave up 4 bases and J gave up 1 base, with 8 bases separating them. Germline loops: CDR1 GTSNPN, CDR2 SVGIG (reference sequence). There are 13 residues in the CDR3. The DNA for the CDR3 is TGTGCCTGGACCGGGGGGTCTGGAAACACCATATATTTT. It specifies CAWTGGSGNTIYF.

CDR3 in DNA: TGTGCCAGCAGCCCGAGGGAGGGAAGAGGGTATGGCTACACCTTC. This sequence encodes CASSPREGRGYGYTF. This chain connects TRBV5-4 to TRBJ1-2; no clear D gene. CDR1 SGHNT and CDR2 YYREEE come from the germline V gene (reference sequence). V lost 4 bases to trimming and J lost 5 bases, with 18 bases between them. CDR3 length: 15 amino acids.

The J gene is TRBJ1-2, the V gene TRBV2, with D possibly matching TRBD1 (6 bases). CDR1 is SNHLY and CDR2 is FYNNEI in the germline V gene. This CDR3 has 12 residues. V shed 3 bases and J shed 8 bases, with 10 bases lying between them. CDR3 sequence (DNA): TGTGCCAGCAGTGAGGGACAACGCGGCTACACCTTC. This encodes CASSEGQRGYTF.

The CDR3 DNA reads as TGTGCCAGCAGCTTTAGCGGGGGGTACACCGGGGAGCTGTTTTTT. Translating it yields CASSFSGGYTGELFF. V is TRBV7-8 and J is TRBJ2-2; 10 nucleotides line up with TRBD2. The CDR3 runs 15 residues. The germline V gene has CDR1 SGHVS and CDR2 FQNEAQ. Trimming removed 3 bases from V and 3 bases from J; junction bases left unmatched: 1.

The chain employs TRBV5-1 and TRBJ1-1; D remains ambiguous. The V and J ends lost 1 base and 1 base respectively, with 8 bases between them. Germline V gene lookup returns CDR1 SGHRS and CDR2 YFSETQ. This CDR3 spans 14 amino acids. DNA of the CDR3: TGCGCCAGCAGCTTGAATACGGGGAACACTGAAGCTTTCTTT. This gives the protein CASSLNTGNTEAFF.

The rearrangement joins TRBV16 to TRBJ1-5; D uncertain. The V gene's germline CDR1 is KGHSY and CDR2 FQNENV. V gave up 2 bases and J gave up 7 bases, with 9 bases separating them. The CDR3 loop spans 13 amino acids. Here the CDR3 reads CASSQEVVQPQHF. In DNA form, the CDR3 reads TGTGCCAGCAGCCAAGAGGTAGTGCAGCCCCAGCATTTT. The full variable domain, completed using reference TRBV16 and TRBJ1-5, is GEEVAQTPKHLVRGEGQKAKLYCAPIKGHSYVFWYQQVLKNEFKFLISFQNENVFDETGMPKERFSAKCLPNSPCSLEIQATKLEDSAVYFCASSQEVVQPQHFGDGTRLSIL.

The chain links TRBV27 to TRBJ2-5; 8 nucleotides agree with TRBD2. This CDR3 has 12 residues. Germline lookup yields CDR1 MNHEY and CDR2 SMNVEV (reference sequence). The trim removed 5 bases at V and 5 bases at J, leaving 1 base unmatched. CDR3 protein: CASSPGGETQYF. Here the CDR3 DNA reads TGTGCCAGCAGTCCGGGGGGGGAGACCCAGTACTTC.

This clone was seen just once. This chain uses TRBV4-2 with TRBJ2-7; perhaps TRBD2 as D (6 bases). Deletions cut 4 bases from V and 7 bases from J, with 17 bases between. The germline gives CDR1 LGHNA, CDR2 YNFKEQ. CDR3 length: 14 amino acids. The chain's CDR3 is CASSPLGLSGEQYF. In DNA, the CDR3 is TGTGCCAGCAGCCCCTTGGGACTTTCGGGGGAGCAGTACTTC.

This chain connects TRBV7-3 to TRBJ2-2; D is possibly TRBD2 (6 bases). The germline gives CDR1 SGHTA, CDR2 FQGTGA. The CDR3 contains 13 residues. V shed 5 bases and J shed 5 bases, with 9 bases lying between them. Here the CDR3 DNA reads TGTGCCAGCAGCATACTAGCAACCGGGGAGCTGTTTTTT. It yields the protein CASSILATGELFF.

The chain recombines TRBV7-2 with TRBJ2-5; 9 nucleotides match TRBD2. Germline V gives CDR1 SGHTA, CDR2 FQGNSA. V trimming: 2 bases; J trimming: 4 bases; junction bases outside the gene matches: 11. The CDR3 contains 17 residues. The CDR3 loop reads CASSLKAAGGYAETQYF. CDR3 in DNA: TGTGCCAGCAGCTTAAAGGCTGCGGGGGGGTATGCAGAGACCCAGTACTTC.

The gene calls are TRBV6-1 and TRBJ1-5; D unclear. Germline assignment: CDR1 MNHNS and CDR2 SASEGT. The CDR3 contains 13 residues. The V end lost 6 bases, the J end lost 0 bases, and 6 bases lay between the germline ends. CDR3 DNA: TGTGCCAGCAGCGTTAGTAGCAATCAGCCCCAGCATTTT. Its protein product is CASSVSSNQPQHF.

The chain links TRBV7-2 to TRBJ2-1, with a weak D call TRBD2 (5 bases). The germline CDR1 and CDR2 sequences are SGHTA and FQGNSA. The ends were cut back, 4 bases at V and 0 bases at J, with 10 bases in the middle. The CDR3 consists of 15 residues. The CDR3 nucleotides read TGTGCCAGCAGCTCTACGGGGAGCTCCTACAATGAGCAGTTCTTC. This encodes CASSSTGSSYNEQFF.

The CDR3 reads CASSQAYDTLAKNIQYF. CDR3 DNA sequence: TGCGCCAGCAGCCAAGCTTACGACACTTTAGCCAAAAACATTCAGTACTTC. The chain has TRBV4-3 and TRBJ2-4; D not resolved. This CDR3 comprises 17 residues. The V and J ends lost 1 base and 0 bases respectively, with 13 bases between them. Per the germline V gene, CDR1 is LGHNA and CDR2 is YSLEER.

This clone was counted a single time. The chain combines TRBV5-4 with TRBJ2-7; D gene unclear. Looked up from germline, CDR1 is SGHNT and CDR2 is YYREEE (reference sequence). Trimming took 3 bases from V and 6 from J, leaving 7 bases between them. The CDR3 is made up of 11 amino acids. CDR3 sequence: CASSSSREQYF. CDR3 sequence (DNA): TGTGCCAGCAGCTCCTCCCGCGAGCAGTACTTC.

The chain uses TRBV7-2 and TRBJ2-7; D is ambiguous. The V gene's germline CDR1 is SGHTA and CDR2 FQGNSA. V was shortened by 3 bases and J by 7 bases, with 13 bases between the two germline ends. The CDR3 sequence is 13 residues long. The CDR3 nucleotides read TGTGCCAGCAGCTTGAGCGTCCCCGTGGAGCAGTACTTC. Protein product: CASSLSVPVEQYF.

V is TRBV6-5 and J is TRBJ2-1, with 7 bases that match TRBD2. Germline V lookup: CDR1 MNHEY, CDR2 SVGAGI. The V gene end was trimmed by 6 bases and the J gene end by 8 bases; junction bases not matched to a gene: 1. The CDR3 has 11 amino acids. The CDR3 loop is CASRGRDEQFF. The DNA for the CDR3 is TGTGCCAGCAGGGGGAGGGATGAGCAGTTCTTC.

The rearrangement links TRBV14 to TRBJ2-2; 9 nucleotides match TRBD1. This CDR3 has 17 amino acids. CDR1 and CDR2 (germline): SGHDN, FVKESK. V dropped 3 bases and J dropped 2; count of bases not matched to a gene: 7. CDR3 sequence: CASSHLPGQGNTGELFF. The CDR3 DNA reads TGTGCCAGCAGCCACCTACCGGGACAGGGTAACACCGGGGAGCTGTTTTTT.

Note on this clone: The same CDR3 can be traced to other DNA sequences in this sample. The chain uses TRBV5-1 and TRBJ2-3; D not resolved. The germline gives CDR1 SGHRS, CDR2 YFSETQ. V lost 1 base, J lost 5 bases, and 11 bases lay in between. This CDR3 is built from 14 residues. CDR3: CASSLIQLGDTQYF. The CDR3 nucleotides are TGCGCCAGCAGCTTGATACAGTTGGGAGATACGCAGTATTTT.

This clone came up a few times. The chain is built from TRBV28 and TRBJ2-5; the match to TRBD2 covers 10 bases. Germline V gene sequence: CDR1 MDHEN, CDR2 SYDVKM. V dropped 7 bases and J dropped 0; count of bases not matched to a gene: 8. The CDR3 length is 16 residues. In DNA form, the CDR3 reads TGTGCCAGCACCCTAGCGGGGGCACTGTACCAAGAGACCCAGTACTTC. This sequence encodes CASTLAGALYQETQYF.

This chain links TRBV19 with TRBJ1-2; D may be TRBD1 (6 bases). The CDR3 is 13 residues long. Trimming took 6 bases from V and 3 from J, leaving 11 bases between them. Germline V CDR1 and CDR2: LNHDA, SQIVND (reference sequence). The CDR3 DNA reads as TGTGCCAGTAGCGACAGGCTGGACTATGGCTACACCTTC. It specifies CASSDRLDYGYTF.

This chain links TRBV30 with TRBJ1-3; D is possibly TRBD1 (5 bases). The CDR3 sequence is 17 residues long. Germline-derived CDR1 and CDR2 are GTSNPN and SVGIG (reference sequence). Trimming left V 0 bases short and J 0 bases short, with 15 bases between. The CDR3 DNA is TGTGCCTGGAGTGTACTACAGGTGATCAGCTCTGGAAACACCATATATTTT. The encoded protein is CAWSVLQVISSGNTIYF.

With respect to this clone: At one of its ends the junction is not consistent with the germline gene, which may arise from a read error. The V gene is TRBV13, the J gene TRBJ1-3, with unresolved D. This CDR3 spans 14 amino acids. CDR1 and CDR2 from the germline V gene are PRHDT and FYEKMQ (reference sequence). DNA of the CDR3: TGTGCCAGCAGCCCCGACTCAGCTGGAACCACCATATATTTT. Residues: CASSPDSAGTTIYF.